A single TCR beta chain is shown here with its context. Its antigen is not known. This record belongs to a study of CD8+ T cells in alopecia areata. Study as a whole: Treatment of the treated patients consisted of oral tofacitinib, 5 to 10 mg twice daily. Study results and limitations: Researchers reported that TCR sharing among patients proved less clear than in mice, possibly HLA-linked.

The sequencing template was cDNA reverse transcribed from extracted RNA. Here immunoSEQ multiplex PCR was the method, and the copy in TCRdb shows in-frame clones only, minus some. This table holds more than 90,000 clones, 35% to 40% found once. From germline, CDR1 is SGHRS and CDR2 YFSETQ. The CDR3 consists of 13 residues. V was cut by 0 bases and J by 9 bases, with 10 bases left in between. The specimen sequenced was CD4+ T cells sorted from blood. The TCR was taken from a human donor with alopecia areata. V usage is TRBV5-1 and J usage is TRBJ2-1; no clear D. CDR3 nucleotide sequence: TGCGCCAGCAGCTTGGATCTACCGCTTGAGCAGTTCTTC. Translation: CASSLDLPLEQFF.